A single sample gave rise to the 15 T cell receptor beta chains below, sequenced in a study of control samples from healthy donors and cancer patients. TCRdb's copy holds only in-frame clones and misses some; the assay was immunoSEQ multiplex PCR. The sample consists of 150,000 to 200,000 clones, more than 85% of them appearing once. Sequences were obtained from blood. The origin of the receptors is a middle-aged woman in good health.

This chain connects TRBV12-3 or TRBV12-4 to TRBJ1-2; D is unresolved. V lost 7 bases and J 6 bases, leaving 12 bases between the germline ends. The CDR3 has 12 amino acids. The CDR3 region is CASIGPPDGYTF. DNA for the CDR3: TGTGCCAGCATTGGGCCTCCCGATGGCTACACCTTC.

This CDR3 reads CASSMDAGVSTDTQYF. CDR3 sequence (DNA): TGCGCCAGCAGTATGGATGCGGGGGTATCCACAGATACGCAGTATTTT. The chain is built from TRBV10-1 and TRBJ2-3; 7 bases agree with TRBD2. The germline CDR1 and CDR2 sequences are WNHNN and SYGVQD (reference sequence). Trimming removed 5 bases from V and 2 bases from J; junction bases left unmatched: 10. The CDR3 sequence is 16 residues long.

This chain uses TRBV14 with TRBJ1-2, with 7 bases lining up with TRBD1. CDR3 length equals 13 residues. Germline V gene sequence: CDR1 SGHDN, CDR2 FVKESK. V dropped 4 bases and J dropped 2; count of bases not matched to a gene: 1. As DNA, the CDR3 is TGTGCCAGCAGCCTCAGGGGGAACTATGGCTACACCTTC. Protein: CASSLRGNYGYTF.

This clone appeared a single time. This chain connects TRBV4-1 to TRBJ1-1, with D maybe TRBD1 (6 bases). The CDR3 spans 14 residues. V lost 2 bases, J lost 3 bases, and 10 bases lay in between. CDR1 MGHRA and CDR2 YSYEKL come from the germline V gene. CDR3 nucleotide sequence: TGCGCCAGCAGCCAACTGGACAGACACACTGAAGCTTTCTTT. Translation gives CASSQLDRHTEAFF.

The rearrangement uses TRBV6-2 or TRBV6-3 and TRBJ2-7; 11 nucleotides line up with TRBD2. The V gene end was trimmed by 0 bases and the J gene end by 0 bases; junction bases not matched to a gene: 1. The germline V gene has CDR1 MNHEY and CDR2 SVGEGT. The CDR3 is made up of 16 amino acids. The CDR3 bases are TGTGCCAGCAGTTACTCAACTAGCGGGGGCTCCTACGAGCAGTACTTC. As protein: CASSYSTSGGSYEQYF.

This clone was detected only once. This chain joins TRBV6-6 and TRBJ1-1, with D uncertain. Germline lookup yields CDR1 MNHNY and CDR2 SVGAGI (reference sequence). The V and J ends lost 8 bases and 2 bases respectively, with 12 bases between them. CDR3 length equals 13 residues. This CDR3 is CASGPGFNTEAFF. CDR3 sequence (DNA): TGTGCCAGCGGGCCCGGGTTCAACACTGAAGCTTTCTTT.

The chain recombines TRBV2 with TRBJ1-2; D is unresolved. The CDR3 loop spans 16 amino acids. In germline, CDR1 is SNHLY, CDR2 FYNNEI. The V end lost 6 bases, the J end lost 6 bases, and 23 bases lay between the germline ends. DNA for the CDR3: TGTGCCAGCAGGGTCCCATTTCTAGGGAGTCTAAATGGCTACACCTTC. Translated: CASRVPFLGSLNGYTF.

V and J are TRBV2 and TRBJ1-2; TRBD1 might be the D (5 bases). Germline values: CDR1 SNHLY, CDR2 FYNNEI. The CDR3 is 13 amino acids. Trimming pared 6 bases from V and 3 bases from J, leaving 11 bases between. The CDR3 loop reads CASSPGPDYGYTF. DNA of the CDR3: TGTGCCAGCAGCCCGGGGCCGGACTATGGCTACACCTTC. The full variable domain, in which reference TRBV2 and TRBJ1-2 provide the parts outside the CDR3, is EPEVTQTPSHQVTQMGQEVILRCVPISNHLYFYWYRQILGQKVEFLVSFYNNEISEKSEIFDDQFSVERPDGSNFTLKIRSTKLEDSAMYFCASSPGPDYGYTFGSGTRLTVV.

V and J are TRBV7-9 and TRBJ1-5; unclear D gene. Trimming shortened V by 1 base and J by 2 bases, and 12 bases separated the two germline ends. Germline V CDR1 and CDR2: SEHNR, FQNEAQ (reference sequence). The CDR3 is made up of 16 amino acids. CDR3 protein: CASSLESSGGNQPQHF. The CDR3 coding sequence is TGTGCCAGCAGCTTAGAGTCGTCGGGAGGCAATCAGCCCCAGCATTTT.

The V gene is TRBV9, the J gene TRBJ1-1; perhaps TRBD1 as D (5 bases). This CDR3 comprises 15 residues. V gave up 6 bases and J gave up 0 bases, with 15 bases separating them. Germline assignment: CDR1 SGDLS and CDR2 YYNGEE. This chain's CDR3 is CASTATQGLNTEAFF. For the CDR3, the DNA is TGTGCCAGCACTGCGACCCAGGGTTTGAACACTGAAGCTTTCTTT.

The chain recombines TRBV7-8 with TRBJ1-3; TRBD1 might be the D (5 bases). CDR1 is SGHVS, CDR2 FQNEAQ, per germline. The germline V and J ends were trimmed by 4 bases and 4 bases, with 14 bases remaining between them. The CDR3 runs 15 residues. CDR3 sequence: CASSSPRGSGNTIYF. In DNA form, the CDR3 reads TGTGCCAGCAGCTCACCCCGGGGGAGCGGAAACACCATATATTTT. Drawing the rest from reference TRBV7-8 and TRBJ1-3, the complete variable domain is GAGVSQSPRYKVAKRGQDVALRCDPISGHVSLFWYQQALGQGPEFLTYFQNEAQLDKSGLPSDRFFAERPEGSVSTLKIQRTQQEDSAVYLCASSSPRGSGNTIYFGEGSWLTVV.

This chain links TRBV5-6 with TRBJ2-5, with D perhaps matching TRBD1 or TRBD2 (5 bases each). Germline V gene data show CDR1 as SGHDT and CDR2 as YYEEEE. V lost 2 bases, J lost 3 bases, and 11 bases lay in between. The length of the CDR3 is 14 residues. CDR3 coding DNA: TGTGCCAGCAGCTTATTGGGGGTGGAAGAGACCCAGTACTTC. Protein: CASSLLGVEETQYF. Looking up the rest from reference TRBV5-6 and TRBJ2-5 gives the full variable domain: DAGVTQSPTHLIKTRGQQVTLRCSPKSGHDTVSWYQQALGQGPQFIFQYYEEEERQRGNFPDRFSGHQFPNYSSELNVNALLLGDSALYLCASSLLGVEETQYFGPGTRLLVL.

CDR3 DNA: TGTGCCAGTAGTATAGAGGGGACAGGGAATTCACCCCTCCACTTT. Translation gives CASSIEGTGNSPLHF. The chain links TRBV19 to TRBJ1-6, with 9 bases that match TRBD1. The trim removed 0 bases at V and 7 bases at J, leaving 1 base unmatched. CDR3 length: 15 residues. Germline CDR1 reads LNHDA; CDR2 reads SQIVND (reference sequence).

The chain joins TRBV10-3 to TRBJ2-5; D is uncertain. This CDR3 contains 12 residues. The germline V gene encodes CDR1 ENHRY and CDR2 SYGVKD. Trimming took off 5 bases at V and 2 bases at J, with 6 bases between the two ends. CDR3 sequence: CAISNLQETQYF. The CDR3 nucleotides read TGTGCCATCAGTAACCTGCAAGAGACCCAGTACTTC.

The chain has TRBV3-1 (or the pseudogene TRBV3-2) and TRBJ1-1; perhaps TRBD1 as D (6 bases). This CDR3 has 15 amino acids. V was trimmed by 4 bases and J by 1 base, leaving 13 bases between them. Germline CDR1 reads LGHDT; CDR2 reads YNNKEL (reference sequence). The chain's CDR3 is CASSLGGRANTEAFF. The CDR3 DNA is TGTGCCAGCAGCCTGGGGGGCAGGGCGAACACTGAAGCTTTCTTT.